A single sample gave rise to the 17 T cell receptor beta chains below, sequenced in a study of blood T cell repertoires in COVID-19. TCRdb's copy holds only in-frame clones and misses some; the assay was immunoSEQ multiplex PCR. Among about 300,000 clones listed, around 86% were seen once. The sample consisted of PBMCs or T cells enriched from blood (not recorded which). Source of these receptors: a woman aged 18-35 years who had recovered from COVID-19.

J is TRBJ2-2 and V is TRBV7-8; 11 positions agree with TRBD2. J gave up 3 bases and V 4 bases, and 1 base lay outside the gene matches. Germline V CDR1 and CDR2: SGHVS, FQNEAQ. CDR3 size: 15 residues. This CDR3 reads CASSWGLADTGELFF. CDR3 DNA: TGTGCCAGCAGCTGGGGACTAGCGGACACCGGGGAGCTGTTTTTT.

The CDR3 region is CASSLEGAGTEAFF. The CDR3 coding sequence is TGTGCCAGCAGCTTAGAAGGGGCTGGCACTGAAGCTTTCTTT. The gene calls are TRBV11-1 and TRBJ1-1, with D possibly matching TRBD1 (5 bases). Germline-derived CDR1 and CDR2 are SGHAT and FQDESV (reference sequence). Trimming stripped 1 base from V and 4 bases from J, with 10 bases between. The CDR3 spans 14 residues.

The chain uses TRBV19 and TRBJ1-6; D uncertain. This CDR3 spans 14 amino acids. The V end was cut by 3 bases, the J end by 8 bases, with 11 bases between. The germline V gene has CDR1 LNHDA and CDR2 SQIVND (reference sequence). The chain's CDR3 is CASSISQQDSPLHF. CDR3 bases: TGTGCCAGTAGTATCAGTCAGCAGGATTCACCCCTCCACTTT.

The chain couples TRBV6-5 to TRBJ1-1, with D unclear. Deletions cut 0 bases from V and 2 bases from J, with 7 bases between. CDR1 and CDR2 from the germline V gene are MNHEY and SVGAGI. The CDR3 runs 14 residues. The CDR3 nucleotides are TGTGCCAGCAGTTACTCGAGGCATAACACTGAAGCTTTCTTT. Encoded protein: CASSYSRHNTEAFF.

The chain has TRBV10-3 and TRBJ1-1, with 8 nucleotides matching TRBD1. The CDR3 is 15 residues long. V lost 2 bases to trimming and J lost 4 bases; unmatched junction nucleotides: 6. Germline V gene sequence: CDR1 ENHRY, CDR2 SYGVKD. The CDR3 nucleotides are TGTGCCATCAGTGAGGCAGGGGGCTTCGGCACTGAAGCTTTCTTT. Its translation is CAISEAGGFGTEAFF.

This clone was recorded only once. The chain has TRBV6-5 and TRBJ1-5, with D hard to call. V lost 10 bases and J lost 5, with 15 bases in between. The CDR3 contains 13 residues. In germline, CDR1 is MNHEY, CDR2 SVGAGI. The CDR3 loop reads CAISRVKDQPQHF. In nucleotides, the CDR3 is TGTGCCATCTCGAGGGTCAAGGATCAGCCCCAGCATTTT.

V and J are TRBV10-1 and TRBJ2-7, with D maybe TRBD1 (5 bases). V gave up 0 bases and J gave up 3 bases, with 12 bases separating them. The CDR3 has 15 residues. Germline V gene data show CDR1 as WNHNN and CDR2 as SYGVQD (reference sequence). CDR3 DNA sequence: TGCGCCAGCAGTGAGTCGACAGAACCTATCTACGAGCAGTACTTC. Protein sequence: CASSESTEPIYEQYF.

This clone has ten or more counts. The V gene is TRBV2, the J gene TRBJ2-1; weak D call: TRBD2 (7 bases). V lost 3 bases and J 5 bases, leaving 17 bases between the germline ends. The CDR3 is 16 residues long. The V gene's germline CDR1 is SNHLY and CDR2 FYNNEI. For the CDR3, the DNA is TGTGCCAGCAGTGACTCCCCTGCGGGGGCAGACAATGAGCAGTTCTTC. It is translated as CASSDSPAGADNEQFF.

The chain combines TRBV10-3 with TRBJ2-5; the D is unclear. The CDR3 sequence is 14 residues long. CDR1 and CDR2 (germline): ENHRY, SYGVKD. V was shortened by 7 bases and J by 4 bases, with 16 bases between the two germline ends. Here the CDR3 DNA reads TGTGCCATCACGAGAACGTTGCGTGGAGAGACCCAGTACTTC. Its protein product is CAITRTLRGETQYF.

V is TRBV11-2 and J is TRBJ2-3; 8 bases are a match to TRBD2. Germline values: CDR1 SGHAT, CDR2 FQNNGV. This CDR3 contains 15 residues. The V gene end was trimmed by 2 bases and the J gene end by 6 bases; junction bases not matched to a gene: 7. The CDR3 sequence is CASSLRAGGYDTQYF. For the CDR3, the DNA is TGTGCCAGCAGCTTAAGGGCGGGAGGATACGATACGCAGTATTTT.

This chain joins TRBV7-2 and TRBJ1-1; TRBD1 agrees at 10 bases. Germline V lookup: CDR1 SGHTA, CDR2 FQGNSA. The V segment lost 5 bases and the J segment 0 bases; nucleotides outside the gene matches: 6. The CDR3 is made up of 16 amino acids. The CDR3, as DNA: TGTGCCAGCAGCCCGACAGGGGGCGCCTTGAACACTGAAGCTTTCTTT. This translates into CASSPTGGALNTEAFF.

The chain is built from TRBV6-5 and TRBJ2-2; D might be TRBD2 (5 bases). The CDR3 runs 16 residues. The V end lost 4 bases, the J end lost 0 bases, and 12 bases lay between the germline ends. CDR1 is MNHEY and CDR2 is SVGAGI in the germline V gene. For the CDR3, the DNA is TGTGCCAGCAGTTCCCGACTAACCTCGAACACCGGGGAGCTGTTTTTT. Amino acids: CASSSRLTSNTGELFF.

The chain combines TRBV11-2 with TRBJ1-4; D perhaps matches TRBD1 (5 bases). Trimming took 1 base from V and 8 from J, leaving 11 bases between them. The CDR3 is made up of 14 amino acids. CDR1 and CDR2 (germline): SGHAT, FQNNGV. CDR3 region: CASSLGGTSEKLFF. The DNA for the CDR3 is TGTGCCAGCAGCTTAGGAGGGACTAGCGAAAAACTGTTTTTT.

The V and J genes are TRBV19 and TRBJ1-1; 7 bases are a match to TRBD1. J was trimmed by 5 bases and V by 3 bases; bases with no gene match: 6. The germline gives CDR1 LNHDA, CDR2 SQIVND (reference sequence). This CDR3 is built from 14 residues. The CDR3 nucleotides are TGTGCCAGTAGTATTACAGGGGAATTAACTGAAGCTTTCTTT. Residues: CASSITGELTEAFF.

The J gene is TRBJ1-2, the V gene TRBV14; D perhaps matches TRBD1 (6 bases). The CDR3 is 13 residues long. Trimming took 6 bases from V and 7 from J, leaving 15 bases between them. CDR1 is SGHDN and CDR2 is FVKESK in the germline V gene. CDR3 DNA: TGTGCCAGCAGACTGAGCATGACAGGTGGCTACACCTTC. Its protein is CASRLSMTGGYTF.

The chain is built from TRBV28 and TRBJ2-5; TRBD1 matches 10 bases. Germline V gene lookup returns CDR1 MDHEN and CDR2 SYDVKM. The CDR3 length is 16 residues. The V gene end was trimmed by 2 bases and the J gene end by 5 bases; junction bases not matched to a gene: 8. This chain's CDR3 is CASSLVGQGIHETQYF. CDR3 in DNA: TGTGCCAGCAGTTTAGTGGGACAGGGGATTCACGAGACCCAGTACTTC.

CDR3 amino acids: CASTRGRGSNSPLHF. The CDR3, as DNA: TGTGCCAGCACCAGGGGCAGGGGATCAAATTCACCCCTCCACTTT. V gene TRBV27 combines with J gene TRBJ1-6, with D possibly matching TRBD1 (6 bases). V was pared by 7 bases and J by 7 bases, with 17 bases between. The CDR3 loop spans 15 amino acids. Germline V CDR1 and CDR2: MNHEY, SMNVEV (reference sequence).